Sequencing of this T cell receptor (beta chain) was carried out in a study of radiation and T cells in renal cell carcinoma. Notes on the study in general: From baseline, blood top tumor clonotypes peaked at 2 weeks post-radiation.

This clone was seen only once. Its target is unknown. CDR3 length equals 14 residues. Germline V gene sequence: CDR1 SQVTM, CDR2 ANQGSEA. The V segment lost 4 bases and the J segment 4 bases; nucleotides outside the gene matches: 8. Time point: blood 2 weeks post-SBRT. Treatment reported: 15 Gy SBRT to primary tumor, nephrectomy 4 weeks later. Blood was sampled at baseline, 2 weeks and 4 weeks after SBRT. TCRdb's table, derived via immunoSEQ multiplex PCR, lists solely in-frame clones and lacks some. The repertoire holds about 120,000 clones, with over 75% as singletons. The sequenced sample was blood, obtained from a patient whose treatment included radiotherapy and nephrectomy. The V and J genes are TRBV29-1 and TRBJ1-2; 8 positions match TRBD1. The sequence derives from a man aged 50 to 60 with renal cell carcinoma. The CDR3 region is CSVAYPGQAYGYTF. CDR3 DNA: TGCAGCGTTGCTTATCCGGGACAGGCCTATGGCTACACCTTC.